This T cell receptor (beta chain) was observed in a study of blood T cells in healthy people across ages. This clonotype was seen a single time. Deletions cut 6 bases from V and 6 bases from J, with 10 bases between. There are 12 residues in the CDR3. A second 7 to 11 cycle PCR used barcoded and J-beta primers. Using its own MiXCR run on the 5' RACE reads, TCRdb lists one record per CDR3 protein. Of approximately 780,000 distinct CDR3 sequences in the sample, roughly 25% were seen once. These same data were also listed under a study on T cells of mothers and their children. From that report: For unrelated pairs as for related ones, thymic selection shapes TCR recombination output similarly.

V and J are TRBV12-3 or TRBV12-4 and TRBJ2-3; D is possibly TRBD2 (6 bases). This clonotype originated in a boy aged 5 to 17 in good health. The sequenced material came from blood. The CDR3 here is CASRAAGDTQYF. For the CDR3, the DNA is TGTGCCAGCAGAGCGGCGGGGGATACGCAGTATTTT.